These T cell receptor beta chains were read from a single sample in a study of cytomegalovirus exposure and HLA in healthy donors. The repertoire was sequenced with immunoSEQ multiplex PCR; TCRdb's copy has only in-frame clones and lacks some. In the table there are about 170,000 clones, over 60% of which are singletons. Input material: PBMCs. All receptors come from a girl aged 10 to 17 in good health and CMV-seronegative. CDR3s include the opening cysteine and the closing phenylalanine or tryptophan. Each record gives: clone size, V gene, J gene, D gene, CDR3 DNA, CDR3 protein. The D gene is left open where the match is weak. The size of a clone is reported for some rows only, either as once, few or many, or as a class for expanded clones.

NA	TRBV10-2	TRBJ1-2	NA	TGCGCCAGCAGTGAGGCGGGAGGCGTGGGTGGCTACACCTTC	CASSEAGGVGGYTF
few	TRBV14	TRBJ1-1	NA	TGTGCCAGCAGCCTCTTACAGGGAGACACTGAAGCTTTCTTT	CASSLLQGDTEAFF
NA	TRBV9	TRBJ2-5	TRBD2	TGTGCCAGCAGCGACCATGGGACTAGCGGGGGGCAAGAGACCCAGTACTTC	CASSDHGTSGGQETQYF
NA	TRBV2	TRBJ2-7	NA	TGTGCCAGCAGTGGGGCATTCTCCTACGAGCAGTACTTC	CASSGAFSYEQYF
NA	TRBV12-5	TRBJ1-1	TRBD1	TGTGCTAGTGGTCCTTACAGGGGGGAGAACACTGAAGCTTTCTTT	CASGPYRGENTEAFF
NA	TRBV7-2	TRBJ1-1	TRBD1	TGTGCCAGCAGCTTGGGGGACAGATGGAACACTGAAGCTTTCTTT	CASSLGDRWNTEAFF
NA	TRBV5-1	TRBJ2-1	NA	TGCGCCAGCAGCCGAGCCGGGACTTTCATCTACAATGAGCAGTTCTTC	CASSRAGTFIYNEQFF
NA	TRBV6-8	TRBJ1-3	NA	TGTGCCAGCAGTTACTCGGGGGCTCCGGACAGAGGAAACACCATATATTTT	CASSYSGAPDRGNTIYF
once	TRBV7-8	TRBJ2-2	TRBD2	TGTGCCAGCAGCTTCCCGGGGGGGGGAGTGGACACCGGGGAGCTGTTTTTT	CASSFPGGGVDTGELFF
NA	TRBV27	TRBJ1-5	TRBD1	TGTGCCAGCAGGGCGACAGGGGGCTCCTATCAGCCCCAGCATTTT	CASRATGGSYQPQHF
NA	TRBV6-5	TRBJ1-1	TRBD1	TGTGCCAGCAGTTACGGCCGGGACAGGGTAACTGAAGCTTTCTTT	CASSYGRDRVTEAFF
NA	TRBV12-5	TRBJ2-3	NA	TGTGCTAGTGGAAAACCGGGGGATACGCAGTATTTT	CASGKPGDTQYF
NA	TRBV18	TRBJ1-5	NA	TGTGCCAGCTCCCTCGGAGGTTCCAATCAGCCCCAGCATTTT	CASSLGGSNQPQHF
NA	TRBV19	TRBJ1-2	NA	TGTGCCAGTAGTATTGCGGGCTATGGCTACACCTTC	CASSIAGYGYTF
NA	TRBV5-1	TRBJ1-1	TRBD1	TGCGCCAGCATGAATACAGGGGACACTGAAGCTTTCTTT	CASMNTGDTEAFF
NA	TRBV2	TRBJ2-7	NA	TGTGCCAGCAGGGCGGACAGCGTCTTAATATCGTGGCAGTACTTC	CASRADSVLISWQYF
NA	TRBV19	TRBJ1-6	TRBD1	TGTGCCAGTTCTCTACCGGGACAGAAGAATTCACCCCTCCACTTT	CASSLPGQKNSPLHF
NA	TRBV6-5	TRBJ1-1	TRBD1	TGTGCCAGCAGCCTCGAACAGGGGCCCATGAAGGCTTTCTTT	CASSLEQGPMKAFF
NA	TRBV19	TRBJ1-6	NA	TGTGCCAGTAGTCCTCGGGGGGGACCACCCCATTCACCCCTCCACTTT	CASSPRGGPPHSPLHF
NA	TRBV6-6	TRBJ2-4	TRBD1	TGTGCCAGCAAAACCTCGACAGGGGCTGAAGACATTCAGTACTTC	CASKTSTGAEDIQYF
NA	TRBV19	TRBJ1-6	NA	TGTGCCACTGCCCAGGGCATCGGTTCACCCCTCCACTTT	CATAQGIGSPLHF
NA	TRBV5-1	TRBJ2-2	TRBD1	TGCGCCAGCATCCCCGGGACAGGGAACACCGGGGAGCTGTTTTTT	CASIPGTGNTGELFF
NA	TRBV15	TRBJ1-4	NA	TGTGCCACGAAGGCCGAGACAGCAACTAATGAAAAACTGTTTTTT	CATKAETATNEKLFF
few	TRBV5-6	TRBJ2-3	NA	TGTGCCAGCAGCTTCGGACTCAGCACAGATACGCAGTATTTT	CASSFGLSTDTQYF
once	TRBV7-3	TRBJ1-2	TRBD1	TGTGCCAGCAGCTCGGAACACAGGGGTTCCTATGGCTACACCTTC	CASSSEHRGSYGYTF
NA	TRBV30	TRBJ1-1	NA	TGTGCCTGGACATCCGGTGTGGTGGCTTTCTTT	CAWTSGVVAFF
NA	TRBV9	TRBJ1-2	TRBD1	TGTGCCAGCAGCCCAGGGACAGGGGGCGGCTATGGCTACACCTTC	CASSPGTGGGYGYTF
NA	TRBV7-3	TRBJ2-7	NA	TGTGCCAGCAGCTTAGGGGGCAGGGAGCCCTACGAGCAGTACTTC	CASSLGGREPYEQYF
few	TRBV6-5	TRBJ1-4	NA	TGTGCCAGCAGTTTGTGGCAGGGGATGGGAAAACTGTTTTTT	CASSLWQGMGKLFF
NA	TRBV18	TRBJ2-1	TRBD2	TGTGCCAGCTCACCACCAGCTAGCGGGGGGTTGGGTGAGCAGTTCTTC	CASSPPASGGLGEQFF
once	TRBV27	TRBJ2-5	NA	TGTGCCAGCAGTTTATCCCGATTAGACGGGGGATTGGGGGAGACCCAGTACTTC	CASSLSRLDGGLGETQYF
NA	TRBV2	TRBJ2-7	NA	TGTGCCAGCAACGGGGAGACCGCCCATCCCTACGAGCAGTACTTC	CASNGETAHPYEQYF
NA	TRBV5-4	TRBJ2-3	NA	TGTGCCAGCAGCCCCGATTTGGGAGAGGATACGCAGTATTTT	CASSPDLGEDTQYF
few	TRBV9	TRBJ1-1	NA	TGTGCCAGCAGCGTAGCAGGGAACACTGAAGCTTTCTTT	CASSVAGNTEAFF